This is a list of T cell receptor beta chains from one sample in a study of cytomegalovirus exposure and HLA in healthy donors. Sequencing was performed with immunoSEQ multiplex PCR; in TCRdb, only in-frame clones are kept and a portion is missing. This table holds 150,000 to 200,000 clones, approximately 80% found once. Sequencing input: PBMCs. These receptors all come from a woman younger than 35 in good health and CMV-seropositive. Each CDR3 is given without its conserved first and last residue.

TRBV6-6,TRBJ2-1,ASSYVRGYTYNEQF
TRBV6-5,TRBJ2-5,ASSRLAGRQETQY
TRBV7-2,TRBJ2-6,ASSFLEEGGANVLT
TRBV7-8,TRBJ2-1,ASSLLGGAYNEQF
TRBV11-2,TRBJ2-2,ASSITGGLNTGELF
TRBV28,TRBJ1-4,ASSSRGLDEKLF
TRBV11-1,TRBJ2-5,ASSPYPGLAGGRETQY
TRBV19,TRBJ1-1,ASSGGGGFTEAF
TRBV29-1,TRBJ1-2,SVEGGQGPRNT
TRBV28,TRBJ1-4,ASSTETGKLF
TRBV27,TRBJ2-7,ASFSAGQTYEQY
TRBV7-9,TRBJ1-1,ASMSEALEAF
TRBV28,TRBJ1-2,ASSPGQGTLYGYT
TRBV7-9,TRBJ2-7,ASSFAVPGEQY
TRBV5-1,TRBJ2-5,ASSGGTGTQETQY
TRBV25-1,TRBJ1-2,ASRGQGLDGYT
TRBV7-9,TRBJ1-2,SSSLAGTLGTNYGYT
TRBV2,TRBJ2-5,ASRQGQALGETQY
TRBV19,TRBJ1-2,ASRLPGTGHGYT
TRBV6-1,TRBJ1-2,ASSKGQVDGYT
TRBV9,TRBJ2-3,ASSTTGEADTQY
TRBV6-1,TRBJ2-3,ASSDLPPDTQY
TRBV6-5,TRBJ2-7,ASSYSGTGAPYEQY
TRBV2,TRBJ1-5,ASSRQGAGEPQH
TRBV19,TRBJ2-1,ASSATDRGRLF
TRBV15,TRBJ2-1,ATSGRDTPYNEQF
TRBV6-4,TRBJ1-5,ASSEKDSPDQPQH
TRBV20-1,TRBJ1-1,SALKTEAF
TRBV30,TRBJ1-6,AWSRDRESPLH
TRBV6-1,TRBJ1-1,ASSETGSTEAF
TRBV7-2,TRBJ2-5,ASSLQTPFQETQY
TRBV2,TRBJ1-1,ASSTREMNTEAF
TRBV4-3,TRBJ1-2,ASSPQVVSAYGYT
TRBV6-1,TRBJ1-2,ASSSGAVRYGYT
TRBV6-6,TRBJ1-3,ASSLQGARGNTIY
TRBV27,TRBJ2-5,ASRRRGQETQY